The 18 T cell receptor beta chains presented below share a single source sample, sequenced in a study of glioma-infiltrating T cells after dendritic cell vaccination (dated by TCRdb to the mid-2010s). Library generation was performed with the immunoSEQ multiplex PCR assay. TCRdb mirrors the immuneACCESS table, restricted to in-frame sequences. Some clones are absent from its copies; in checked studies, under half trace to an unresolved V gene, and the reason for the others is unknown. In this sample the table shows tens of thousands of clones, over 75% of which occur a single time. Less than 3% of the sample rests with the top ten. Sequencing was performed on blood, taken before dendritic cell vaccination. The receptor source for this set is a human donor with glioblastoma.

The rearrangement links TRBV7-6 to TRBJ2-3; 8 bases match TRBD2. Trimming cost V 5 bases and J 3 bases; bases outside gene matches: 13. The germline gives CDR1 SGHVS, CDR2 FNYEAQ. CDR3 length equals 17 residues. The CDR3 protein is CASSTPTAGRETDTQYF. The CDR3 nucleotides are TGTGCCAGCAGCACCCCCACTGCCGGGAGGGAAACAGATACGCAGTATTTT.

This clone was seen only a few times. J is TRBJ2-7 and V is TRBV2; D may be TRBD2 (6 bases). There are 12 residues in the CDR3. CDR1 and CDR2 from the germline V gene are SNHLY and FYNNEI. Trimming cost V 8 bases and J 6 bases, with 14 bases left between them. In DNA form, the CDR3 reads TGTGCCAGCCAGAGTGCGGGGTCCGAGCAGTACTTC. As protein: CASQSAGSEQYF.

The rearrangement links TRBV7-3 to TRBJ2-5; 14 positions agree with TRBD2. The DNA end favors TRBJ2-7, so the J call may be wrong. The germline CDR1 and CDR2 sequences are SGHTA and FQGTGA. CDR3 length: 15 amino acids. The CDR3 DNA is TGTGCCAGCAGTAGACTAGCGGGAGGGATCGGCGAGCAGTACTTC. Its translation: CASSRLAGGIGEQYF.

This sequence joins TRBV6-5 and TRBJ1-5, with TRBD1 as a possible D gene (6 bases). The CDR3 has 15 amino acids. CDR1 is MNHEY, CDR2 SVGAGI, per germline. V was pared by 2 bases and J by 5 bases, with 13 bases between. Here the CDR3 reads CASSYKQGGYQPQHF. The DNA of the CDR3 is TGTGCCAGCAGTTACAAACAGGGAGGGTATCAGCCCCAGCATTTT.

The chain recombines TRBV5-1 with TRBJ2-1; D gene unclear. V was shortened by 4 bases and J by 8 bases, with 13 bases between the two germline ends. The CDR3 is made up of 13 amino acids. The germline V gene encodes CDR1 SGHRS and CDR2 YFSETQ. CDR3 DNA sequence: TGCGCCAGCAGCGCCGAGGTGCGGCATGAGCAGTTCTTC. Translation gives CASSAEVRHEQFF.

This clone is a singleton in its sample. The chain carries TRBV14 and TRBJ1-2; tentatively, D is TRBD1 (5 bases). V gave up 3 bases and J gave up 8 bases, with 22 bases separating them. Germline V gene lookup returns CDR1 SGHDN and CDR2 FVKESK. The CDR3 length is 16 residues. CDR3 in amino acids: CASSHSSRWRGDGYTF. The CDR3 nucleotides are TGTGCCAGCAGCCATTCGTCGCGCTGGAGGGGTGACGGCTACACCTTC.

J is TRBJ2-5 and V is TRBV9, with 7 bases aligning to TRBD2. With 5 bases clipped from V and 1 base from J, the junction kept 5 bases outside the gene matches. Germline V gene sequence: CDR1 SGDLS, CDR2 YYNGEE. There are 14 residues in the CDR3. The CDR3: CASSFIAGQETQYF. CDR3 coding DNA: TGTGCCAGCAGTTTTATAGCGGGCCAAGAGACCCAGTACTTC.

This clone was counted once. The V and J genes are TRBV4-2 and TRBJ2-1, with D possibly being TRBD1 (6 bases). The ends were cut back, 0 bases at V and 0 bases at J, with 12 bases in the middle. Germline V lookup: CDR1 LGHNA, CDR2 YNFKEQ. The CDR3 sequence is 17 residues long. The DNA of the CDR3 is TGTGCCAGCAGCCAAGAGGGGGACAAGAGCTCCTACAATGAGCAGTTCTTC. It codes for CASSQEGDKSSYNEQFF.

V usage is TRBV6-5 and J usage is TRBJ2-7; 7 bases fit TRBD2. The CDR3 consists of 13 residues. Germline V gene sequence: CDR1 MNHEY, CDR2 SVGAGI. V lost 5 bases to trimming and J lost 7 bases; unmatched junction nucleotides: 8. CDR3 sequence reads: CASSGHKAGEQYF. In DNA form, the CDR3 reads TGTGCCAGCAGTGGACACAAAGCGGGGGAGCAGTACTTC.

The chain carries TRBV2 and TRBJ2-1; 7 positions agree with TRBD1. The germline V gene encodes CDR1 SNHLY and CDR2 FYNNEI. V lost 9 bases, J lost 3 bases, and 2 bases stayed unmatched. This CDR3 has 12 amino acids. The CDR3 loop reads CARGDSYNEQFF. The CDR3 bases are TGTGCCAGAGGGGACAGCTACAATGAGCAGTTCTTC.

This clone occurred once. The chain links TRBV2 to TRBJ2-2; no definite D call. V shed 1 base and J shed 0 bases, with 6 bases lying between them. This CDR3 region has 15 residues. Looked up from germline, CDR1 is SNHLY and CDR2 is FYNNEI. The CDR3 DNA reads as TGTGCCAGCAGTGAAGGGTCAGCGAACACCGGGGAGCTGTTTTTT. This encodes CASSEGSANTGELFF.

V gene TRBV5-1 combines with J gene TRBJ2-2, with 7 bases that match TRBD1. The V gene's germline CDR1 is SGHRS and CDR2 YFSETQ. The junction had 8 bases not matched to a gene; V was cut back by 1 base and J by 5 bases. The CDR3 is 16 residues long. CDR3 bases: TGCGCCAGCAGCTTGAATTCCGGGACAGATACCGGGGAGCTGTTTTTT. It encodes CASSLNSGTDTGELFF.

This clone has more than one count but fewer than ten. The chain employs TRBV6-1 and TRBJ1-5, with 9 bases that match TRBD1. CDR1 and CDR2 (germline): MNHNS, SASEGT. Germline trimming cut 6 bases from V and 1 base from J; bases unmatched to any gene: 1. This CDR3 region has 14 residues. The CDR3 sequence: CASSGTGSNQPQHF. DNA of the CDR3: TGTGCCAGCAGCGGGACAGGGAGCAATCAGCCCCAGCATTTT.

The V and J genes are TRBV6-1 and TRBJ1-2; D call uncertain. This CDR3 has 16 amino acids. Trimming shortened V by 1 base and J by 8 bases, and 20 bases separated the two germline ends. In germline, CDR1 is MNHNS, CDR2 SASEGT. CDR3 protein: CASSEEGRAWNPGYTF. The DNA of the CDR3 is TGTGCCAGCAGTGAAGAAGGGAGGGCTTGGAATCCGGGCTACACCTTC.

The chain combines TRBV6-5 with TRBJ2-5; 10 nucleotides match TRBD2. This CDR3 has 14 amino acids. Looked up from germline, CDR1 is MNHEY and CDR2 is SVGAGI. With 3 bases clipped from V and 4 bases from J, the junction kept 2 bases outside the gene matches. The CDR3 DNA is TGTGCCAGCAGTTATCGACTAGCGGGAGAGACCCAGTACTTC. As protein: CASSYRLAGETQYF.

J is TRBJ2-1 and V is TRBV5-1; maybe TRBD2 (5 bases). This CDR3 has 16 amino acids. Deletions cut 4 bases from V and 1 base from J, with 15 bases between. Germline V lookup: CDR1 SGHRS, CDR2 YFSETQ. The CDR3 spells CASSPAGSGSYNEQFF. The CDR3 bases are TGCGCCAGCAGCCCCGCGGGCAGCGGATCCTACAATGAGCAGTTCTTC.

This clone qualifies as medium-sized. The chain is built from TRBV4-3 and TRBJ1-2, with D perhaps matching TRBD1 (5 bases). This CDR3 region has 16 residues. Trimming took 0 bases from V and 6 from J, leaving 17 bases between them. The germline gives CDR1 LGHNA, CDR2 YSLEER. CDR3 protein: CASSQDWQGRGDGYTF. The CDR3, as DNA: TGCGCCAGCAGCCAAGATTGGCAGGGCCGAGGCGATGGCTACACCTTC.

V gene TRBV6-1 combines with J gene TRBJ2-2; weak D call: TRBD2 (6 bases). The CDR3 sequence is 15 residues long. Germline V gene data show CDR1 as MNHNS and CDR2 as SASEGT. V lost 7 bases and J lost 7, with 19 bases in between. The CDR3 DNA follows: TGTGCCAGCATTCTCCCCGGAGGGAAGGGCGGGGAGCTGTTTTTT. It specifies CASILPGGKGGELFF.